The 32 T cell receptor beta chains below all came from one sample that was sequenced in a study of T cell responses to AZD1222 COVID-19 vaccine (dated by TCRdb to about 2021). Receptor libraries were prepared by the immunoSEQ multiplex PCR assay. TCRdb mirrors the immuneACCESS table, restricted to in-frame sequences. Some clones are absent from its copies; in checked studies, under half trace to an unresolved V gene, and the reason for the others is unknown. The sample records around 99,000 clones, about nine tenths of which are singletons. 4% to 6% of the sample lies in the top ten. The sample's time point label, decoded: baseline before first vaccination. Here the sequenced sample was peripheral blood, taken on day 0 of AZD1222 vaccination. Receptor source: an adult in good health.

The sample holds one count of this clone. The chain employs TRBV6-2 or TRBV6-3 and TRBJ1-4; possible D gene TRBD1, 6 bases. Germline V gene lookup returns CDR1 MNHEY and CDR2 SVGEGT. The V end was cut by 6 bases, the J end by 4 bases, with 15 bases between. The CDR3 sequence is 15 residues long. The DNA for the CDR3 is TGTGCCAGCAGCCGACGGGGACACTTTAATGAAAAACTGTTTTTT. Translated, it gives CASSRRGHFNEKLFF.

This rearrangement joins TRBV7-9 to TRBJ1-3, with a tentative D call TRBD1 (6 bases). The CDR3 is made up of 14 amino acids. Germline V gene lookup returns CDR1 SEHNR and CDR2 FQNEAQ (reference sequence). The V gene lost 5 bases and the J gene lost 0 bases, with 8 bases spanning the gap. CDR3 amino acids: CASSRDNSGNTIYF. CDR3 DNA: TGTGCCAGCAGCCGGGACAACTCTGGAAACACCATATATTTT.

The CDR3 region is CASSDRQGGGYTF. The CDR3 DNA sequence: TGTGCCAGCAGTGATCGACAGGGCGGCGGCTACACCTTC. V usage is TRBV2 and J usage is TRBJ1-2; 7 bases line up with TRBD1. This CDR3 has 13 residues. The V gene end was trimmed by 3 bases and the J gene end by 8 bases; junction bases not matched to a gene: 6. Per germline, CDR1 SNHLY and CDR2 FYNNEI.

The chain is built from TRBV3-1 (or the pseudogene TRBV3-2) and TRBJ2-2; no definite D call. The CDR3 has 15 amino acids. Trimming took off 0 bases at V and 4 bases at J, with 9 bases between the two ends. Germline loops: CDR1 LGHDT, CDR2 YNNKEL (reference sequence). CDR3 in DNA: TGTGCCAGCAGCCAAGAGCTGGGAATCACCGGGGAGCTGTTTTTT. It specifies CASSQELGITGELFF.

As DNA, the CDR3 is TGTGCCAGTAGTAAGGACAGTCTGCTTATTAATTCACCCCTCCACTTT. Translated: CASSKDSLLINSPLHF. The rearrangement links TRBV19 to TRBJ1-6; the D gene is possibly TRBD1 (6 bases). CDR1 LNHDA and CDR2 SQIVND come from the germline V gene (reference sequence). Trimming took off 4 bases at V and 6 bases at J, with 16 bases between the two ends. The CDR3 sequence is 16 residues long.

The gene calls are TRBV14 and TRBJ2-3; 8 positions match TRBD2. Germline CDR1 and CDR2: SGHDN and FVKESK. Trimming cost V 0 bases and J 2 bases; bases outside gene matches: 4. The CDR3 contains 16 residues. CDR3 nucleotide sequence: TGTGCCAGCAGCCAAGAGCGGGGGGCACCCACAGATACGCAGTATTTT. It codes for CASSQERGAPTDTQYF.

The V and J genes are TRBV6-2 or TRBV6-3 and TRBJ2-7; 10 bases map to TRBD2. Germline assignment: CDR1 MNHEY and CDR2 SVGEGT. The CDR3 contains 18 residues. V gave up 5 bases and J gave up 5 bases; unmatched junction bases: 18. The CDR3, as DNA: TGTGCCAGCAGTCTCCGACAGGGATCAGCGGGAGGGAACGACGAGCAGTACTTC. It codes for CASSLRQGSAGGNDEQYF.

This rearrangement joins TRBV5-1 to TRBJ1-5; D is ambiguous. V was pared by 0 bases and J by 0 bases, with 7 bases between. The CDR3 covers 15 residues. Germline V CDR1 and CDR2: SGHRS, YFSETQ. CDR3 nucleotides: TGCGCCAGCAGCTTGGATGGGTATAGCAATCAGCCCCAGCATTTT. It encodes CASSLDGYSNQPQHF.

The rearrangement links TRBV5-4 to TRBJ2-7; 8 positions agree with TRBD2. V lost 0 bases and J lost 2; bases outside the gene matches: 4. From germline, CDR1 is SGHNT and CDR2 YYREEE (reference sequence). The CDR3 covers 15 residues. CDR3 sequence reads: CASSLVFGRAYEQYF. The CDR3 nucleotides read TGTGCCAGCAGCTTGGTTTTCGGGAGGGCCTACGAGCAGTACTTC.

The rearrangement links TRBV27 to TRBJ2-1; D possibly corresponds to TRBD2 (7 bases). Trimming stripped 7 bases from V and 6 bases from J, with 19 bases between. This CDR3 has 15 residues. CDR1 and CDR2 (germline): MNHEY, SMNVEV (reference sequence). The CDR3 here is CASTIIGGAGNEQFF. CDR3 coding DNA: TGTGCCAGCACCATAATAGGGGGGGCTGGCAATGAGCAGTTCTTC.

This clone was seen once. This chain uses TRBV15 with TRBJ2-3, with D perhaps TRBD2 (6 bases). The V end lost 5 bases, the J end lost 4 bases, and 16 bases lay between the germline ends. Germline-derived CDR1 and CDR2 are LNHNV and YYDKDF (reference sequence). This CDR3 is built from 15 residues. CDR3 in amino acids: CATSRRLVGSDTQYF. The CDR3, as DNA: TGTGCCACCAGCCGCCGACTAGTCGGGTCAGATACGCAGTATTTT.

The chain has TRBV27 and TRBJ1-6; D is perhaps TRBD1 (5 bases). V lost 5 bases and J 7 bases, leaving 9 bases between the germline ends. Looked up from germline, CDR1 is MNHEY and CDR2 is SMNVEV (reference sequence). This CDR3 region has 13 residues. CDR3 DNA sequence: TGTGCCAGCAGTGGGGGTGGAAATTCACCCCTCCACTTT. This sequence encodes CASSGGGNSPLHF.

The genes are TRBV13 and TRBJ2-3; a possible D gene is TRBD2 (5 bases). This CDR3 region has 20 residues. Germline loops: CDR1 PRHDT, CDR2 FYEKMQ (reference sequence). V gave up 2 bases and J gave up 0 bases, with 24 bases separating them. CDR3 sequence reads: CASSLRASRDAGPSTDTQYF. DNA of the CDR3: TGTGCCAGCAGCTTAAGGGCTAGCCGGGATGCCGGCCCGAGCACAGATACGCAGTATTTT.

This clone was counted a single time. The V and J genes are TRBV28 and TRBJ1-3; TRBD1 aligns across 7 bases. Per germline, CDR1 MDHEN and CDR2 SYDVKM. J gave up 0 bases and V 0 bases, and 5 bases lay outside the gene matches. The length of the CDR3 is 17 residues. CDR3 region: CASSLWPGTDSGNTIYF. The CDR3 nucleotides are TGTGCCAGCAGTTTATGGCCCGGGACAGACTCTGGAAACACCATATATTTT. Complete variable domain (other parts from reference TRBV28 and TRBJ1-3): DVKVTQSSRYLVKRTGEKVFLECVQDMDHENMFWYRQDPGLGLRLIYFSYDVKMKEKGDIPEGYSVSREKKERFSLILESASTNQTSMYLCASSLWPGTDSGNTIYFGEGSWLTVV.

The chain couples TRBV9 to TRBJ2-2; 7 bases align to TRBD2. The trim removed 0 bases at V and 1 base at J, leaving 12 bases unmatched. The CDR3 runs 19 residues. From germline, CDR1 is SGDLS and CDR2 YYNGEE. The CDR3 region is CASSVATMGGTLNTGELFF. CDR3 nucleotide sequence: TGTGCCAGCAGCGTAGCTACGATGGGGGGGACCTTGAACACCGGGGAGCTGTTTTTT.

This clone was detected many times. The chain couples TRBV6-5 to TRBJ1-2; D is unclear. The V end was cut by 3 bases, the J end by 4 bases, with 18 bases between. The germline CDR1 and CDR2 sequences are MNHEY and SVGAGI. The CDR3 is made up of 16 amino acids. The CDR3 DNA sequence: TGTGCCAGCAGTTATACCCCGGGAGGGTACGGCTATGGCTACACCTTC. It codes for CASSYTPGGYGYGYTF.

This clone came up a few times. CDR3 coding DNA: TGTGCCAGCAGTTTTGGGGGCGCAGTGGCCGGGGAGCTGTTTTTT. It encodes CASSFGGAVAGELFF. The chain combines TRBV28 with TRBJ2-2; D perhaps matches TRBD1 (6 bases). CDR1 and CDR2 (germline): MDHEN, SYDVKM. Trimming shortened V by 3 bases and J by 6 bases, and 14 bases separated the two germline ends. The length of the CDR3 is 15 residues. Complete variable domain (other parts from reference TRBV28 and TRBJ2-2): DVKVTQSSRYLVKRTGEKVFLECVQDMDHENMFWYRQDPGLGLRLIYFSYDVKMKEKGDIPEGYSVSREKKERFSLILESASTNQTSMYLCASSFGGAVAGELFFGEGSRLTVL.

This chain joins TRBV29-1 and TRBJ1-2; TRBD1 matches at 7 bases. Germline CDR1 SQVTM, CDR2 ANQGSEA. The CDR3 loop spans 12 amino acids. V lost 3 bases and J lost 2; bases outside the gene matches: 0. DNA of the CDR3: TGCAGCGTTGAGGGACAGAACTATGGCTACACCTTC. This codes for CSVEGQNYGYTF.

This chain connects TRBV19 to TRBJ1-5; D is unclear. The CDR3 has 13 amino acids. Germline assignment: CDR1 LNHDA and CDR2 SQIVND (reference sequence). Trimming took off 3 bases at V and 4 bases at J, with 7 bases between the two ends. CDR3 in amino acids: CASSIIENQPQHF. The CDR3 DNA is TGTGCCAGTAGTATCATAGAGAATCAGCCCCAGCATTTT.

The J gene is TRBJ1-2, the V gene TRBV10-3; D is uncertain. The CDR3 contains 11 residues. Per germline, CDR1 ENHRY and CDR2 SYGVKD. Between the trimmed V and J ends, which lost 0 bases and 6 bases, there was a span of 2 bases. The CDR3 DNA reads as TGTGCCATCAGTGAGTCAAATGGCTACACCTTC. This encodes CAISESNGYTF.

The chain carries TRBV6-6 and TRBJ1-5; D gene uncertain. This CDR3 comprises 15 residues. Germline CDR1 is MNHNY and CDR2 is SVGAGI (reference sequence). V was trimmed by 2 bases and J by 0 bases, leaving 8 bases between them. As DNA, the CDR3 is TGTGCCAGCAGTTACGGGCAGTATAGCAATCAGCCCCAGCATTTT. This translates into CASSYGQYSNQPQHF.

The rearrangement links TRBV27 to TRBJ2-4; TRBD2 matches 15 bases. V lost 2 bases, J lost 1 base, and 6 bases stayed unmatched. CDR3 length: 19 amino acids. CDR1 MNHEY and CDR2 SMNVEV come from the germline V gene (reference sequence). In nucleotides, the CDR3 is TGTGCCAGCAGTTTAACGGGACTAGCGGGGGGTGTGGCCAAAAACATTCAGTACTTC. This codes for CASSLTGLAGGVAKNIQYF.

This clone was detected only once. This sequence joins TRBV11-3 and TRBJ2-5; D perhaps matches TRBD2 (5 bases). Looked up from germline, CDR1 is SGHNT and CDR2 is YENEEA. V lost 4 bases to trimming and J lost 5 bases, with 14 bases between them. This CDR3 has 14 residues. The CDR3 protein is CASSWCGWRETQYF. The CDR3 DNA is TGTGCCAGCAGCTGGTGTGGGTGGAGGGAGACCCAGTACTTC.

The rearrangement uses TRBV6-4 and TRBJ2-1, with TRBD1 as a possible D gene (5 bases). Germline CDR1 is MRHNA and CDR2 is SNTAGT. This CDR3 is built from 13 residues. V shed 2 bases and J shed 9 bases, with 11 bases lying between them. The DNA for the CDR3 is TGTGCCAGCAGTGACGTAGGGGCCACTGAGCAGTTCTTC. It translates to CASSDVGATEQFF.

The J gene is TRBJ1-2, the V gene TRBV27; D is uncertain. Trimming removed 4 bases at V and 7 bases at J, with 13 bases between. The CDR3 consists of 13 residues. Looked up from germline, CDR1 is MNHEY and CDR2 is SMNVEV (reference sequence). The chain's CDR3 is CASSSEPLGGYTF. The CDR3 region has the DNA TGTGCCAGCAGTTCTGAGCCACTTGGTGGCTACACCTTC.

The chain couples TRBV5-6 to TRBJ1-2; D unclear. Germline V CDR1 and CDR2: SGHDT, YYEEEE. The V and J ends lost 1 base and 4 bases respectively, with 5 bases between them. The CDR3 spans 12 residues. The CDR3 nucleotides read TGTGCCAGCAGCTTGCGACTCTATGGCTACACCTTC. It translates to CASSLRLYGYTF.

The rearrangement joins TRBV11-2 to TRBJ2-7; no definite D call. The V and J ends lost 2 bases and 0 bases respectively, with 11 bases between them. The CDR3 sequence is 15 residues long. Germline CDR1 SGHAT, CDR2 FQNNGV. This CDR3 reads CASSLRSLGSYEQYF. CDR3 DNA: TGTGCCAGCAGCTTACGGTCCCTGGGCTCCTACGAGCAGTACTTC.

This chain uses TRBV10-3 with TRBJ2-1; TRBD2 aligns across 10 bases. Trimming cost V 5 bases and J 4 bases; bases outside gene matches: 8. The germline gives CDR1 ENHRY, CDR2 SYGVKD. The CDR3 consists of 16 residues. The DNA for the CDR3 is TGTGCCATCAGTCGGCGGACTAGCGGAGATTACAATGAGCAGTTCTTC. Its protein product is CAISRRTSGDYNEQFF.

The gene calls are TRBV9 and TRBJ2-7; 7 nucleotides agree with TRBD1. The V and J ends lost 4 bases and 2 bases, in that order; junction bases with no gene match: 9. Germline V CDR1 and CDR2: SGDLS, YYNGEE. The CDR3 contains 15 residues. The CDR3 loop reads CASSPPGQGAYEQYF. In DNA, the CDR3 is TGTGCCAGCAGCCCCCCGGGGCAGGGGGCCTACGAGCAGTACTTC.

The chain has TRBV9 and TRBJ2-1, with TRBD2 identical over 7 bases. V trimming: 3 bases; J trimming: 2 bases; junction bases outside the gene matches: 5. Germline loops: CDR1 SGDLS, CDR2 YYNGEE. This CDR3 is built from 15 residues. CDR3 residues: CASSGWGGPYNEQFF. The DNA for the CDR3 is TGTGCCAGCAGCGGATGGGGGGGACCCTACAATGAGCAGTTCTTC.

The gene calls are TRBV4-1 and TRBJ2-5; perhaps TRBD2 as D (5 bases). The CDR3 sequence is 15 residues long. Trimming removed 0 bases at V and 5 bases at J, with 13 bases between. Germline lookup yields CDR1 MGHRA and CDR2 YSYEKL. The DNA of the CDR3 is TGCGCCAGCAGCCAAGAAGCTGGCCAGCGGGAGACCCAGTACTTC. Amino acids: CASSQEAGQRETQYF.

This clone was picked up a small number of times. The CDR3: CASSRSDQIHSNQPQHF. DNA for the CDR3: TGTGCCAGCAGCAGGTCGGACCAAATACATAGCAATCAGCCCCAGCATTTT. J is TRBJ1-5 and V is TRBV21-1. TRBV21-1 is an annotated pseudogene. The CDR3 totals 17 residues.